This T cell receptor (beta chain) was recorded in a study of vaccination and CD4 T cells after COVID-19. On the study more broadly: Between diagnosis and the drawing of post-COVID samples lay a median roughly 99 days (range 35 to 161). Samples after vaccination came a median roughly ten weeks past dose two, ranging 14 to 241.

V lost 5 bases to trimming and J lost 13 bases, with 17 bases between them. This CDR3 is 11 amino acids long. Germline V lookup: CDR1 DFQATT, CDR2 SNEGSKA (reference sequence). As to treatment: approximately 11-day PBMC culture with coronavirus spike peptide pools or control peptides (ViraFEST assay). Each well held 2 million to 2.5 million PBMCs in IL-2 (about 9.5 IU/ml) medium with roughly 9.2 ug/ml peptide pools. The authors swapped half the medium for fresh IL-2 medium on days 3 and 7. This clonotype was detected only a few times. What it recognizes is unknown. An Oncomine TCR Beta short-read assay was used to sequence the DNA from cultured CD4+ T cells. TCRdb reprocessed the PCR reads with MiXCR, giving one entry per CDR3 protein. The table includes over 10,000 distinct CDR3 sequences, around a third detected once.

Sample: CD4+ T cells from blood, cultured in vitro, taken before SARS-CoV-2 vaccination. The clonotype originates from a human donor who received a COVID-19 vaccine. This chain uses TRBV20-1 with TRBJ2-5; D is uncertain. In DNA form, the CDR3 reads TGCAGTGCTGCTCGATCCAAGGACGGGTACTTC. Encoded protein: CSAARSKDGYF.